The clone carrying this TCR beta chain came up once. Its antigen is unidentified. The data were produced by immunoSEQ multiplex PCR, yet TCRdb's version contains in-frame clones alone and is incomplete. This sample yields fewer than 70,000 clones, of which more than 90% are seen a single time; 0.7% to 0.95% belongs to the top ten. V was pared by 4 bases and J by 6 bases, with 5 bases between. Germline V gene lookup returns CDR1 MNHNS and CDR2 SASEGT. The CDR3 is 11 amino acids. These data originate in a study of cytomegalovirus exposure and HLA in healthy donors. Overall study results and limits: Researchers counted roughly 150 TCR beta chains as cytomegalovirus-associated. The tendency of first-cohort TCR clusters to co-occur in the roughly 120 validation repertoires was the finding of a later analysis. TCR sequences were mostly rare, though some public TCRs occurred in many donors.

Donors were drawn from the approximately 120-subject validation cohort, separate from the roughly 700-subject first cohort. The sequence was obtained from a man between 18 and 35 years old in good health and CMV-seronegative. The sample consisted of PBMCs. This chain uses TRBV6-1 with TRBJ2-3, with D maybe TRBD2 (5 bases). The DNA of the CDR3 is TGTGCCAGCAGTGGCGGGGATACGCAGTATTTT. It encodes CASSGGDTQYF.